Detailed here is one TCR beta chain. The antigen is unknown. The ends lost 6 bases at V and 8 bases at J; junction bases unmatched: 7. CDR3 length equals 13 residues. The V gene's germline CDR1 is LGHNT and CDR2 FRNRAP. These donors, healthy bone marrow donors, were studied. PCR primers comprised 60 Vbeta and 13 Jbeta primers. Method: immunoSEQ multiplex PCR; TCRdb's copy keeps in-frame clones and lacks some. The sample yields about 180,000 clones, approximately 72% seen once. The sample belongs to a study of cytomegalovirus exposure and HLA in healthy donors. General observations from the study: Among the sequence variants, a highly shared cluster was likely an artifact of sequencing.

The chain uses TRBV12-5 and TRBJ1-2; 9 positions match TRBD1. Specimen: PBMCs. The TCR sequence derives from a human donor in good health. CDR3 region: CASGLQGAKGYTF. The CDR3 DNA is TGTGCTAGTGGACTACAGGGGGCGAAAGGCTACACCTTC.